The clone carrying this TCR beta chain was detected only a few times. What it recognizes is unknown. These data are taken from a study of vaccination and CD4 T cells after COVID-19. Turning to the study itself: The cells were exposed to overlapping spike peptides originating from SARS-CoV-2, HCoV-NL63, HCoV-OC43 and HCoV-229E for stimulation.

The CDR3 runs to 16 residues. Treatment here: roughly 10-day PBMC culture with coronavirus spike peptide pools or control peptides (ViraFEST assay). General study findings and limits: Although the median of SARS-CoV-2-reactive clonotypes rose from around 19 to 38, the change was not significant. The study found that a median roughly 89% of reactive clones in convalescent patients appeared only post-vaccination.

Cultured CD4+ T cell DNA was sequenced using the Oncomine TCR Beta short-read assay. Genomic DNA from cultured CD4+ T cells was extracted. TCRdb reprocessed the PCR reads with MiXCR, giving one entry per CDR3 protein. Among more than 20,000 distinct CDR3 sequences, roughly three fifths were seen once, and the ten largest hold about an eighth. Specimen: CD4+ T cells from blood, cultured in vitro, collected after SARS-CoV-2 vaccination. The chain couples TRBV21-1 to TRBJ1-2. TRBV21-1 is an annotated pseudogene. The receptor was isolated from a human donor who received a COVID-19 vaccine. The CDR3 reads CASSKVSKGKADGYTF. DNA of the CDR3: TGTGCCAGCAGCAAAGTATCCAAGGGCAAGGCGGATGGCTACACCTTC.